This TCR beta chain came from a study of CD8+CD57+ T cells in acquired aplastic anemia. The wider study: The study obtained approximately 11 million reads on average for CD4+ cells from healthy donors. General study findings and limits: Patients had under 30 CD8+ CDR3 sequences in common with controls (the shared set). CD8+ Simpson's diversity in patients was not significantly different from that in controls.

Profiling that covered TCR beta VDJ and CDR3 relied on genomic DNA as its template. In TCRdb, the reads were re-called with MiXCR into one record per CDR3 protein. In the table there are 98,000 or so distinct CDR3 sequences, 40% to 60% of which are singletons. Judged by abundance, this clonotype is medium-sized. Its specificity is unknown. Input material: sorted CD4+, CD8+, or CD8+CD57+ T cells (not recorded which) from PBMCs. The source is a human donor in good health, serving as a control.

The CDR3: CASSNRGMTEAFF. In nucleotides, the CDR3 is TGTGCCAGCAGTAACAGGGGTATGACTGAAGCTTTCTTT. The rearrangement uses TRBV2 and TRBJ1-1, with 7 bases lining up with TRBD1. Germline trimming cut 5 bases from V and 5 bases from J; bases unmatched to any gene: 5. Germline V lookup: CDR1 SNHLY, CDR2 FYNNEI. This CDR3 region has 13 residues.